These 7 T cell receptor beta chains were all obtained from the same sample, sequenced in a study of Ad26.COV2.S vaccination and SARS-CoV-2 variants. Treatment here: about 20 received Ad26.COV2.S at low or high dose, single or two shots; several received placebo; per-sample allocation not given. The study sampled participants on day 63 after the first vaccine or placebo injection. The data were produced by immunoSEQ multiplex PCR, yet TCRdb's version contains in-frame clones alone and is incomplete. The data contain a few hundred thousand clones, 80% to 95% of them seen just once; the ten biggest clones take up 12%. Source: peripheral blood, taken in a trial of Ad26.COV2.S vaccine versus placebo. These receptors all stem from a person aged 18-65 years who received the Ad26.COV2.S COVID-19 vaccine or a placebo.

The table lists this clone with a count of one. The chain has TRBV5-1 and TRBJ2-1; D might be TRBD2 (6 bases). CDR1 SGHRS and CDR2 YFSETQ come from the germline V gene. The CDR3 consists of 15 residues. V was shortened by 2 bases and J by 2 bases, with 11 bases between the two germline ends. For the CDR3, the DNA is TGCGCCAGCAGCTTAGGCGGCGGGACCTACAATGAGCAGTTCTTC. This gives the protein CASSLGGGTYNEQFF.

The chain has TRBV12-3 or TRBV12-4 and TRBJ1-5; D not resolved. V was trimmed by 5 bases and J by 4 bases, leaving 6 bases between them. The CDR3 is 12 residues long. CDR3 region: CASSPQNQPQHF. In DNA, the CDR3 is TGTGCCAGCAGTCCCCAGAATCAGCCCCAGCATTTT.

The chain combines TRBV4-3 with TRBJ1-3; D is ambiguous. CDR1 and CDR2 (germline): LGHNA, YSLEER. The CDR3 covers 16 residues. V gave up 2 bases and J gave up 1 base, with 12 bases separating them. The CDR3 region is CASSQSPASSGNTIYF. As DNA, the CDR3 is TGCGCCAGCAGCCAAAGCCCCGCCTCGTCTGGAAACACCATATATTTT.

DNA of the CDR3: TGCGCCAGCAGCTCCGGGACAGGGGGTTTCGGGGAGCTGTTTTTT. It yields the protein CASSSGTGGFGELFF. V usage is TRBV5-1 and J usage is TRBJ2-2; 11 positions match TRBD1. Germline CDR1 is SGHRS and CDR2 is YFSETQ. There are 15 residues in the CDR3. Trimming took 3 bases from V and 7 from J; bases not matched to a gene: 5.

This chain connects TRBV30 to TRBJ1-3; D is perhaps TRBD1 (5 bases). The V gene's germline CDR1 is GTSNPN and CDR2 SVGIG (reference sequence). V gave up 0 bases and J gave up 14 bases, with 11 bases separating them. CDR3 length equals 11 residues. The CDR3: CAWSVRDRVYF. The DNA for the CDR3 is TGTGCCTGGAGTGTCCGAGACAGAGTATATTTT.

This clone has just one count. The chain recombines TRBV3-1 (or the pseudogene TRBV3-2) with TRBJ2-3; 11 positions match TRBD1. Per germline, CDR1 LGHDT and CDR2 YNNKEL (reference sequence). J was trimmed by 5 bases and V by 6 bases; bases with no gene match: 7. This CDR3 is built from 15 residues. CDR3 residues: CASSMTGTGGDTQYF. Written as DNA, the CDR3 is TGTGCCAGCAGTATGACCGGGACAGGGGGAGATACGCAGTATTTT.

This clone has just a few counts. The chain couples TRBV27 to TRBJ2-2, with 10 bases fitting TRBD2. Germline V lookup: CDR1 MNHEY, CDR2 SMNVEV (reference sequence). The CDR3 has 17 residues. The V and J ends lost 5 bases and 6 bases, in that order; junction bases with no gene match: 12. In DNA, the CDR3 is TGTGCCAGCAGTCTGATGGCGGGACTAGCGATGGCCGGGGAGCTGTTTTTT. Its translation is CASSLMAGLAMAGELFF.